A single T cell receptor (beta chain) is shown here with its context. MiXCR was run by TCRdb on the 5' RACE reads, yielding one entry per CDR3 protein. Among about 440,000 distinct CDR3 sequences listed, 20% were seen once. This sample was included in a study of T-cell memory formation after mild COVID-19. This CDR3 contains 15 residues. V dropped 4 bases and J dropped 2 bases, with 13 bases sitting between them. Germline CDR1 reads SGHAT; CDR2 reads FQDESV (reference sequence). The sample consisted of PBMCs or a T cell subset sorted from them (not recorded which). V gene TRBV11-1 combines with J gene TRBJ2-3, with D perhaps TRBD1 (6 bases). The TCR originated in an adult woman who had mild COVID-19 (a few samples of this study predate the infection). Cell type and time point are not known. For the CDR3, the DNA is TGTGCCAGCAGCTATGGACAGAGCAACACAGATACGCAGTATTTT. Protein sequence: CASSYGQSNTDTQYF. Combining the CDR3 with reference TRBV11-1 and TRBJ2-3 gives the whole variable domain EAEVAQSPRYKITEKSQAVAFWCDPISGHATLYWYRQILGQGPELLVQFQDESVVDDSQLPKDRFSAERLKGVDSTLKIQPAELGDSAMYLCASSYGQSNTDTQYFGPGTRLTVL.